This T cell receptor (beta chain) was profiled in a study of control samples from healthy donors and cancer patients. Method: immunoSEQ multiplex PCR; TCRdb's copy keeps in-frame clones and lacks some. The top ten clones hold under 2.5% of a sample with some 80,000 clones, around 90% of them seen once. This clonotype originated in an older woman with head and neck cancer. Material: PBMCs.

The CDR3 sequence: CASSQESGNNQPQHF. CDR3 coding DNA: TGTGCCAGCAGCCAAGAGTCGGGGAACAATCAGCCCCAGCATTTT. The V and J genes are TRBV3-1 (or the pseudogene TRBV3-2) and TRBJ1-5; D remains ambiguous. This CDR3 is built from 15 residues. Trimming removed 0 bases from V and 3 bases from J, with 9 bases in between. CDR1 LGHDT and CDR2 YNNKEL come from the germline V gene (reference sequence).